Detailed here is one T cell receptor beta chain. This table comes from immunoSEQ multiplex PCR, and its TCRdb copy is limited to in-frame clones, with some not included. The table shows around 79,000 clones, with 85% to 95% occurring only once. The sample originates from a study of technical replicates of blood from a handful of donors. Trimming removed 5 bases from V and 3 bases from J, with 17 bases in between. The germline CDR1 and CDR2 sequences are SGHNT and YYREEE (reference sequence). There are 15 residues in the CDR3. This receptor was taken from a human donor in good health. The sequenced sample was T cells isolated from PBMCs. This chain connects TRBV5-4 to TRBJ1-1, with D perhaps matching TRBD1 (5 bases). CDR3 residues: CASSFGRVMDTEAFF. CDR3 nucleotides: TGTGCCAGCAGTTTTGGCAGGGTGATGGACACTGAAGCTTTCTTT.